This is a list of T cell receptor beta chains from one sample in a study of blood T cell repertoires in COVID-19. Only in-frame clones appear in the TCRdb table, and some are missing; sequencing was by immunoSEQ multiplex PCR. The table has about 410,000 clones, around 91% seen once. The sequencing sample was made of peripheral blood. These receptors were collected from a woman in her thirties or forties with COVID-19, enrolled during active disease. The CDR3 runs from the conserved cysteine through the conserved F or W. A D gene is named only where the DNA matches it firmly. Size is omitted from some rows. Given values are once, few, many or a class for expanded clones.

TRBV6-5	TRBJ1-5	-	once	TGTGCCAGCACCTGGACACCGGGGGACAATCAGCCCCAGCATTTT	CASTWTPGDNQPQHF
TRBV4-1	TRBJ1-1	TRBD1	-	TGCGCCAGCAGCCTCCGGACAGGGGCTAGGAACACTGAAGCTTTCTTT	CASSLRTGARNTEAFF
TRBV21-1	TRBJ1-5	-	few	TGTGCCAGCAGGGTGATGACAGTTTTTACTAGCAATCAGCCCCAGCATTTT	CASRVMTVFTSNQPQHF
TRBV28	TRBJ1-1	-	-	TGTGCCAGCAGTTTATTCAGGGAAGCTTTCTTT	CASSLFREAFF
TRBV28	TRBJ1-5	-	-	TGTGCCAGCAGTCGCCCGGTGGTTACTGAACAGCCCCAGCATTTT	CASSRPVVTEQPQHF
TRBV5-1	TRBJ1-1	-	-	TGCGCCAGCAGCTTCGCAGGGGTCACTGAAGCTTTCTTT	CASSFAGVTEAFF
TRBV6-2/TRBV6-3	TRBJ2-3	-	-	TGTGCCAGCAGTTACGGGGACACCATTAGCACAGATACGCAGTATTTT	CASSYGDTISTDTQYF
TRBV5-6	TRBJ1-4	TRBD1	-	TGTGCCAGCAGCTTTGGCCCCCGCAGGGGGCTTATCGGTGAAAAACTGTTTTTT	CASSFGPRRGLIGEKLFF
TRBV13	TRBJ1-1	-	-	TGTGCCAGCAGCTTAACAGGTAGGAGCACTGAAGCTTTCTTT	CASSLTGRSTEAFF
TRBV6-2/TRBV6-3	TRBJ2-7	TRBD2	-	TGTGCCAGCAGTTCTCCTAGACTAGCGGGATATTCCTACGAGCAGTACTTC	CASSSPRLAGYSYEQYF
TRBV18	TRBJ2-2	-	once	TGTGCCAGCTCACTCCGAGACATCACCGGGGAGCTGTTTTTT	CASSLRDITGELFF
TRBV7-2	TRBJ1-6	TRBD1	-	TGTGCCAGCAGCCCAGACAGGGGCTCATCACCCCTCCACTTT	CASSPDRGSSPLHF
TRBV5-1	TRBJ2-1	TRBD2	few	TGCGCCAGCAAGACGACTAGCGGGAGGCTCCCGTTCTTC	CASKTTSGRLPFF
TRBV29-1	TRBJ1-2	-	-	TGCAGCGTTGACCGACCGGGGGGGGACGGCTACACCTTC	CSVDRPGGDGYTF
TRBV5-1	TRBJ1-4	-	-	TGCGCCAGCAGCCTCGGACAGTTCCTCACCGGGGATGAAAAACTGTTTTTT	CASSLGQFLTGDEKLFF
TRBV24-1	TRBJ2-1	-	-	TGTGCCACCAGTGATTCTCTTGCGGGGGCCAACTACAATGAGCAGTTCTTC	CATSDSLAGANYNEQFF
TRBV9	TRBJ1-1	TRBD1	few	TGTGCCAGCAGCGGCGGACAGGGGAACACTGAAGCTTTCTTT	CASSGGQGNTEAFF
TRBV18	TRBJ1-5	-	-	TGTGCCAGCTCGTTTGAAGGGGTTAATCAGCCCCAGCATTTT	CASSFEGVNQPQHF
TRBV21-1	TRBJ2-6	-	-	TGTGCCAGCAGCAAACGGGACTCTGGGGCCAACGTCCTGACTTTC	CASSKRDSGANVLTF
TRBV5-1	TRBJ2-3	-	-	TGCGCCAGCAGCTTGGAGGGAGTAGATACGCAGTATTTT	CASSLEGVDTQYF
TRBV13	TRBJ1-4	TRBD1	-	TGTGCCAGCAGCTTCGCCGGGACAGGGGGGGAAAAACTGTTTTTT	CASSFAGTGGEKLFF
TRBV29-1	TRBJ2-7	-	-	TGCAGCGTTGATAGCAGGGGCGAGCAGTACTTC	CSVDSRGEQYF
TRBV6-2/TRBV6-3	TRBJ1-5	TRBD1	-	TGTGCCAGCAGTCCCCTGGACAGGGAGAATCAGCCCCAGCATTTT	CASSPLDRENQPQHF